The rows below give T cell receptor beta chains drawn from one sample of a study of blood T cell repertoires in COVID-19. Libraries were prepared by immunoSEQ multiplex PCR; TCRdb keeps only in-frame clonotypes and omits some of them. The repertoire holds some 260,000 clones, with around 90% as singletons. Sequencing was carried out using peripheral blood. The receptors shown here come from a man between 18 and 35 years old with active or convalescent COVID-19. Each CDR3 is given with its conserved first and last residue. A D gene is named only where the DNA matches it firmly. Clone size is shown for a subset of rows, as once, few, many or a class of expanded clone.

D: NA
size: NA
V: TRBV19
J: TRBJ2-3
CDR3: CASSIVTGDTQYF
DNA: TGTGCCAGTAGTATAGTTACGGGAGATACGCAGTATTTT

D: NA
size: NA
V: TRBV27
J: TRBJ2-2
CDR3: CASSPTAGWEHTGELFF
DNA: TGTGCCAGCAGCCCCACCGCGGGGTGGGAGCACACCGGGGAGCTGTTTTTT

D: NA
size: few
V: TRBV6-2/TRBV6-3
J: TRBJ1-5
CDR3: CASSYSASARDRIQPQHF
DNA: TGTGCCAGCAGTTACTCCGCATCAGCCAGGGATCGTATTCAGCCCCAGCATTTT

D: NA
size: NA
V: TRBV7-2
J: TRBJ2-7
CDR3: CASSFTGGATYEQYF
DNA: TGTGCCAGCAGCTTCACCGGGGGAGCAACCTACGAGCAGTACTTC

D: NA
size: NA
V: TRBV11-2
J: TRBJ2-7
CDR3: CASSLKDTGTSYEQYF
DNA: TGTGCCAGCAGCTTAAAGGACACCGGAACGAGCTACGAGCAGTACTTC

D: TRBD1
size: few
V: TRBV3-1/TRBV3-2
J: TRBJ2-7
CDR3: CASSPRDRPPYEQYF
DNA: TGTGCCAGCAGCCCACGGGACAGGCCCCCCTACGAGCAGTACTTC

D: TRBD2
size: NA
V: TRBV7-6
J: TRBJ2-7
CDR3: CASSLLPGLVREQYF
DNA: TGTGCCAGCAGCTTATTACCGGGACTAGTACGCGAGCAGTACTTC

D: TRBD2
size: NA
V: TRBV3-1/TRBV3-2
J: TRBJ2-3
CDR3: CASSQEKLAGSDTQYF
DNA: TGTGCCAGCAGCCAAGAAAAACTAGCGGGAAGCGATACGCAGTATTTT

D: TRBD1
size: NA
V: TRBV6-6
J: TRBJ2-1
CDR3: CASSPGTGRVNEQFF
DNA: TGTGCCAGCAGCCCCGGGACAGGGAGGGTCAATGAGCAGTTCTTC

D: TRBD2
size: NA
V: TRBV15
J: TRBJ2-7
CDR3: CATSRKTSGSTYEQYF
DNA: TGTGCCACCAGCAGAAAGACTAGCGGGAGTACCTACGAGCAGTACTTC

D: NA
size: NA
V: TRBV30
J: TRBJ1-1
CDR3: CAWSVSRRMNTEAFF
DNA: TGTGCCTGGAGTGTATCACGGAGAATGAACACTGAAGCTTTCTTT

D: TRBD1
size: once
V: TRBV3-1/TRBV3-2
J: TRBJ2-3
CDR3: CASSQDGPGGAADTQYF
DNA: TGTGCCAGCAGCCAAGATGGGCCAGGGGGCGCGGCAGATACGCAGTATTTT

D: TRBD2
size: few
V: TRBV15
J: TRBJ2-1
CDR3: CATSRVSGGGPLNEQFF
DNA: TGTGCCACCAGCAGAGTTAGTGGGGGGGGACCCCTCAATGAGCAGTTCTTC

D: NA
size: NA
V: TRBV18
J: TRBJ1-2
CDR3: CASSPLSQEGGYTF
DNA: TGTGCCAGCTCACCACTATCCCAGGAGGGGGGCTACACCTTC

D: TRBD1
size: NA
V: TRBV9
J: TRBJ1-2
CDR3: CASSAPGQGNYGYTF
DNA: TGTGCCAGCAGCGCCCCGGGACAGGGTAACTATGGCTACACCTTC

D: NA
size: once
V: TRBV19
J: TRBJ1-6
CDR3: CASSGLGPDSPLHF
DNA: TGTGCCAGTAGTGGGCTGGGTCCTGATTCACCCCTCCACTTT

D: TRBD1
size: NA
V: TRBV20-1
J: TRBJ2-7
CDR3: CSASLGDSGEQYF
DNA: TGCAGTGCTAGTCTCGGGGACAGTGGCGAGCAGTACTTC

D: TRBD1
size: once
V: TRBV4-3
J: TRBJ1-5
CDR3: CASSQGQGLNQPQHF
DNA: TGCGCCAGCAGCCAAGGACAGGGCCTCAATCAGCCCCAGCATTTT

D: NA
size: NA
V: TRBV6-2/TRBV6-3
J: TRBJ2-3
CDR3: CASSYDSDDPDTQYF
DNA: TGTGCCAGCAGTTACGATAGCGATGACCCAGATACGCAGTATTTT

D: NA
size: NA
V: TRBV7-2
J: TRBJ1-4
CDR3: CASSLRGQAATNEKLFF
DNA: TGTGCCAGCAGCCTGCGCGGGCAGGCCGCGACTAATGAAAAACTGTTTTTT

D: NA
size: NA
V: TRBV6-5
J: TRBJ1-2
CDR3: CASREEFGVGYTF
DNA: TGTGCCAGCAGGGAGGAATTTGGGGTTGGCTACACCTTC

D: TRBD1
size: few
V: TRBV29-1
J: TRBJ1-1
CDR3: CSVIQGKNTEAFF
DNA: TGCAGCGTTATACAGGGGAAGAACACTGAAGCTTTCTTT

D: NA
size: NA
V: TRBV3-1/TRBV3-2
J: TRBJ1-6
CDR3: CASSQTGGGNSPLHF
DNA: TGTGCCAGCAGCCAAACGGGGGGCGGGAATTCACCCCTCCACTTT

D: NA
size: NA
V: TRBV28
J: TRBJ2-7
CDR3: CASSLTGREQYF
DNA: TGTGCCAGCAGTTTGACAGGACGGGAGCAGTACTTC

D: TRBD2
size: NA
V: TRBV7-9
J: TRBJ2-3
CDR3: CASSSTGTSNPLEYF
DNA: TGTGCCAGCAGCTCTACCGGGACTAGCAACCCCTTGGAGTATTTT

D: NA
size: NA
V: TRBV2
J: TRBJ1-1
CDR3: CASSGGEGKTEAFF
DNA: TGTGCCAGCAGTGGGGGCGAAGGAAAAACTGAAGCTTTCTTT

D: TRBD1
size: NA
V: TRBV7-2
J: TRBJ2-5
CDR3: CASSFTGGAETQYF
DNA: TGTGCCAGCAGCTTCACAGGGGGCGCAGAGACCCAGTACTTC

D: NA
size: NA
V: TRBV7-9
J: TRBJ1-1
CDR3: CASSPKGQGGNTEAFF
DNA: TGTGCCAGCAGCCCAAAAGGCCAGGGTGGGAACACTGAAGCTTTCTTT

D: TRBD1
size: NA
V: TRBV7-9
J: TRBJ1-2
CDR3: CASSRQLNSGTGAGYGYTF
DNA: TGTGCCAGCAGCAGACAACTAAACTCAGGGACAGGGGCTGGGTATGGCTACACCTTC

D: TRBD2
size: NA
V: TRBV3-1/TRBV3-2
J: TRBJ2-1
CDR3: CASSQDTSSGRTYNEQFF
DNA: TGTGCCAGCAGCCAAGATACGTCCAGCGGGAGAACCTACAATGAGCAGTTCTTC

D: NA
size: few
V: TRBV5-1
J: TRBJ2-2
CDR3: CASSLFVTSDTGELFF
DNA: TGCGCCAGCAGCTTGTTCGTAACGAGCGACACCGGGGAGCTGTTTTTT

D: NA
size: NA
V: TRBV5-1
J: TRBJ1-6
CDR3: CASSLDGGSPLHF
DNA: TGCGCCAGCAGCCTGGATGGAGGTTCACCCCTCCACTTT

D: TRBD1
size: NA
V: TRBV2
J: TRBJ1-1
CDR3: CASSEGQELPAFF
DNA: TGTGCCAGCAGTGAGGGACAGGAGCTGCCAGCTTTCTTT

D: NA
size: NA
V: TRBV5-5
J: TRBJ1-5
CDR3: CASSPGVILNQPQHF
DNA: TGTGCCAGCAGCCCAGGGGTTATCCTCAATCAGCCCCAGCATTTT

D: TRBD2
size: NA
V: TRBV5-1
J: TRBJ2-3
CDR3: CASSLARRTSEERDTQYF
DNA: TGCGCCAGCAGCTTGGCCCGCAGGACTAGCGAGGAACGCGATACGCAGTATTTT

D: NA
size: NA
V: TRBV6-5
J: TRBJ1-1
CDR3: CASSPNHMNTEAFF
DNA: TGTGCCAGCAGCCCAAACCACATGAACACTGAAGCTTTCTTT

D: NA
size: NA
V: TRBV12-5
J: TRBJ2-3
CDR3: CASGKTGLDTQYF
DNA: TGTGCTAGTGGGAAAACAGGGTTAGATACGCAGTATTTT

D: NA
size: NA
V: TRBV28
J: TRBJ1-2
CDR3: CASSNRDYGYTF
DNA: TGTGCCAGCAGTAACAGGGACTATGGCTACACCTTC

D: TRBD1
size: NA
V: TRBV6-5
J: TRBJ1-2
CDR3: CANRGGVSYGYTF
DNA: TGTGCCAACAGGGGCGGGGTCTCCTATGGCTACACCTTC

D: NA
size: NA
V: TRBV5-1
J: TRBJ2-3
CDR3: CASSFGGVGTDTQYF
DNA: TGCGCCAGCAGCTTCGGCGGGGTGGGCACAGATACGCAGTATTTT

D: TRBD2
size: NA
V: TRBV7-2
J: TRBJ2-7
CDR3: CASSAGLAGGYEQYF
DNA: TGTGCCAGCAGCGCGGGACTAGCGGGCGGCTACGAGCAGTACTTC

D: NA
size: NA
V: TRBV7-6
J: TRBJ2-7
CDR3: CASSSRDSLSYEQYF
DNA: TGTGCCAGCAGCTCCCGGGACTCCTTATCCTACGAGCAGTACTTC

D: NA
size: once
V: TRBV13
J: TRBJ2-3
CDR3: CASSRSVGADTQYF
DNA: TGTGCCAGCAGCCGATCTGTGGGAGCAGATACGCAGTATTTT